This T cell receptor beta chain is from a study of T cells after yellow fever vaccination. Study outcomes and limitations: A minor fraction of clonotypes spanned both CD4 and CD8 compartments.

This CDR3 is 16 amino acids long. Germline assignment: CDR1 SGHRS and CDR2 YFSETQ. Trimming took 0 bases from V and 0 from J, leaving 12 bases between them. The study made its TCR cDNA through 5'RACE template switching. That step introduced a universal primer site along with UMIs. Each CDR3 protein gets one entry after TCRdb re-called the 5' RACE reads with MiXCR. Here the sample spans about 330,000 distinct CDR3 sequences, around 6.8% being singletons. Concerning this clonotype: Its antigen is currently unknown.

This specimen was PBMCs, taken around 45 days after the first yellow fever vaccination. J is TRBJ1-2 and V is TRBV5-1; tentative D call: TRBD1 (5 bases). The TCR was taken from a man between 18 and 35 years old who received the YFV17D yellow fever vaccine. CDR3 nucleotide sequence: TGCGCCAGCAGCTTGGGAGCACGGGACTCTAACTATGGCTACACCTTC. Encoded protein: CASSLGARDSNYGYTF.